The 20 T cell receptor beta chains given below trace back to one sample, sequenced in a study of beta chain features in type 1 diabetes. Investigators reverse transcribed all isolated RNA, so they sequenced expressed TCRB transcripts. Only in-frame clones appear in the TCRdb table, and some are missing; sequencing was by immunoSEQ multiplex PCR. The sample shows hundreds of thousands of clones, approximately 30% of them seen only once. Material for sequencing was naive CD4+ T cells from blood. These receptors originate from a man between 18 and 29 years old in good health.

This clone has just a few counts. The genes are TRBV7-8 and TRBJ2-7; 14 nucleotides line up with TRBD2. CDR1 is SGHVS, CDR2 FQNEAQ, per germline. This CDR3 has 16 residues. Trimming cost V 5 bases and J 2 bases; bases outside gene matches: 5. CDR3 nucleotide sequence: TGTGCCAGCAGCGTACCGGGACTAGCGGGAGCCTACGAGCAGTACTTC. This gives the protein CASSVPGLAGAYEQYF.

The chain recombines TRBV30 with TRBJ2-3, with D perhaps TRBD1 (6 bases). Deletions cut 7 bases from V and 0 bases from J, with 11 bases between. Germline values: CDR1 GTSNPN, CDR2 SVGIG (reference sequence). CDR3 size: 13 residues. CDR3 in amino acids: CASGTSSTDTQYF. Written as DNA, the CDR3 is TGTGCCTCCGGGACATCGAGCACAGATACGCAGTATTTT.

Only a few counts were recorded for this clone. Other DNA sequences in this specimen translate into the identical CDR3. This sequence joins TRBV18 and TRBJ2-3; no firm D call. This CDR3 region has 11 residues. Trimming took 4 bases from V and 1 from J, leaving 0 bases between them. CDR1 is KGHSH and CDR2 is LQKENI in the germline V gene. CDR3 nucleotide sequence: TGTGCCAGCTCACGCACAGATACGCAGTATTTT. As protein: CASSRTDTQYF.

This clone turned up a few times. The gene calls are TRBV5-1 and TRBJ2-1, with TRBD2 matching over 10 bases. The CDR3 is 16 residues long. Germline V gene data show CDR1 as SGHRS and CDR2 as YFSETQ. Trimming cost V 0 bases and J 9 bases; bases outside gene matches: 9. Here the CDR3 DNA reads TGCGCCAGCAGCTTGGTACTAGCGGGACCCCTGGGTGAGCAGTTCTTC. Translation: CASSLVLAGPLGEQFF.

The rearrangement links TRBV28 to TRBJ2-3, with D tentatively TRBD2 (6 bases). Trimming left V 5 bases short and J 0 bases short, with 9 bases between. The CDR3 contains 14 residues. The germline V gene has CDR1 MDHEN and CDR2 SYDVKM. For the CDR3, the DNA is TGTGCCAGCAGTAGCGGAGGGAGCACAGATACGCAGTATTTT. Protein: CASSSGGSTDTQYF.

The gene calls are TRBV7-9 and TRBJ1-1, with D unresolved. This CDR3 comprises 12 residues. Trimming took off 1 base at V and 8 bases at J, with 8 bases between the two ends. CDR1 and CDR2 from the germline V gene are SEHNR and FQNEAQ (reference sequence). CDR3 in DNA: TGTGCCAGCAGCTTAGTATCGGGGGAAGCTTTCTTT. Its protein product is CASSLVSGEAFF.

This chain connects TRBV4-2 to TRBJ2-7, with a weak D call TRBD2 (5 bases). The CDR3 runs 12 residues. Trimming took off 4 bases at V and 5 bases at J, with 9 bases between the two ends. Germline CDR1 is LGHNA and CDR2 is YNFKEQ. The CDR3 DNA reads TGTGCCAGCAGCCTATTCGGGGACGAGCAGTACTTC. Its translation is CASSLFGDEQYF.

The rearrangement links TRBV4-1 to TRBJ2-7; D might be TRBD1 (6 bases). CDR3 length equals 17 residues. Between the trimmed V and J ends, which lost 2 bases and 2 bases, there was a span of 19 bases. Looked up from germline, CDR1 is MGHRA and CDR2 is YSYEKL. CDR3 bases: TGCGCCAGCAGCCAAAGCCCATGGGACATGAAAGCCTACGAGCAGTACTTC. Translating it yields CASSQSPWDMKAYEQYF.

The chain links TRBV9 to TRBJ2-1; unclear D gene. The ends were cut back, 0 bases at V and 4 bases at J, with 11 bases in the middle. The CDR3 extends over 15 amino acids. Looked up from germline, CDR1 is SGDLS and CDR2 is YYNGEE. The CDR3 here is CASSVEGYAYNEQFF. The CDR3 bases are TGTGCCAGCAGCGTAGAAGGTTACGCGTACAATGAGCAGTTCTTC.

This clone occurred a few times. This CDR3 reads CASSQDRGSGANVLTF. The CDR3 nucleotides read TGCGCCAGCAGCCAAGATCGAGGCTCTGGGGCCAACGTCCTGACTTTC. The V gene is TRBV4-3, the J gene TRBJ2-6; D gene uncertain. Trimming took 0 bases from V and 0 from J, leaving 6 bases between them. CDR1 is LGHNA, CDR2 YSLEER, per germline. There are 16 residues in the CDR3.

This clone has only a few counts. This chain connects TRBV30 to TRBJ2-2; 8 bases agree with TRBD1. With V trimmed by 5 bases and J by 1 base, 0 bases remained unmatched. This CDR3 spans 13 amino acids. Germline V gives CDR1 GTSNPN, CDR2 SVGIG (reference sequence). CDR3 DNA sequence: TGTGCCTGGGGGACAGGGAACACCGGGGAGCTGTTTTTT. Protein sequence: CAWGTGNTGELFF.

This clone has more than one count but fewer than ten. V and J are TRBV13 and TRBJ2-4, with TRBD1 matching over 10 bases. The germline V gene encodes CDR1 PRHDT and CDR2 FYEKMQ (reference sequence). J was trimmed by 0 bases and V by 0 bases; bases with no gene match: 2. The CDR3 has 17 residues. The CDR3 loop is CASSLGDRGLAKNIQYF. The CDR3 region has the DNA TGTGCCAGCAGCTTAGGAGACAGGGGGCTAGCCAAAAACATTCAGTACTTC. Complete variable domain (other parts from reference TRBV13 and TRBJ2-4): AAGVIQSPRHLIKEKRETATLKCYPIPRHDTVYWYQQGPGQDPQFLISFYEKMQSDKGSIPDRFSAQQFSDYHSELNMSSLELGDSALYFCASSLGDRGLAKNIQYFGAGTRLSVL.

The rearrangement links TRBV5-1 to TRBJ2-1, with 8 bases aligning to TRBD2. This CDR3 has 14 amino acids. CDR1 is SGHRS, CDR2 YFSETQ, per germline. V dropped 4 bases and J dropped 6; count of bases not matched to a gene: 6. CDR3 sequence: CASSTGLAGNEQFF. DNA for the CDR3: TGCGCCAGCAGCACCGGACTAGCCGGCAATGAGCAGTTCTTC. Combining the CDR3 with reference TRBV5-1 and TRBJ2-1 gives the whole variable domain KAGVTQTPRYLIKTRGQQVTLSCSPISGHRSVSWYQQTPGQGLQFLFEYFSETQRNKGNFPGRFSGRQFSNSRSEMNVSTLELGDSALYLCASSTGLAGNEQFFGPGTRLTVL.

V is TRBV2 and J is TRBJ2-7; D unresolved. Trimming cost V 7 bases and J 3 bases, with 7 bases left between them. Looked up from germline, CDR1 is SNHLY and CDR2 is FYNNEI. The CDR3 is made up of 11 amino acids. The DNA for the CDR3 is TGTGCCAGCATGTACGTCTACGAGCAGTACTTC. Amino acid sequence: CASMYVYEQYF.

The chain employs TRBV15 and TRBJ2-7; 9 bases align to TRBD2. Germline-derived CDR1 and CDR2 are LNHNV and YYDKDF (reference sequence). The junction had 1 base not matched to a gene; V was cut back by 0 bases and J by 4 bases. The CDR3 is made up of 14 amino acids. This CDR3 reads CATSRDLAGYEQYF. CDR3 in DNA: TGTGCCACCAGCAGAGACCTAGCGGGGTACGAGCAGTACTTC.

V gene TRBV5-6 combines with J gene TRBJ2-7; 9 bases are shared with TRBD2. V lost 5 bases to trimming and J lost 0 bases; unmatched junction nucleotides: 12. This CDR3 has 17 amino acids. Germline V CDR1 and CDR2: SGHDT, YYEEEE. CDR3 loop: CASRQLKTSGDSYEQYF. The CDR3 bases are TGTGCCAGCAGGCAACTGAAGACTAGCGGCGACTCCTACGAGCAGTACTTC.

In its sample, this clone was seen a few times. This chain links TRBV7-9 with TRBJ2-7; D unresolved. CDR3 length: 13 residues. V gave up 5 bases and J gave up 0 bases, with 8 bases separating them. CDR1 is SEHNR, CDR2 FQNEAQ, per germline (reference sequence). The CDR3 sequence: CASSQWTSYEQYF. The CDR3 nucleotides read TGTGCCAGCAGCCAATGGACCTCCTACGAGCAGTACTTC.

This clone has just a few counts. DNA of the CDR3: TGCGCCAGCAGCCAAACGGGAACTAGCGGGAGACCAGATACGCAGTATTTT. This encodes CASSQTGTSGRPDTQYF. The V and J genes are TRBV4-1 and TRBJ2-3, with 11 bases identical to TRBD2. Germline CDR1 is MGHRA and CDR2 is YSYEKL. V was clipped by 2 bases and J by 4 bases; unmatched bases: 8. The CDR3 runs to 17 residues.

There are a few counts of this clone. This chain links TRBV6-5 with TRBJ2-7; D is possibly TRBD2 (5 bases). The V gene lost 6 bases and the J gene lost 3 bases, with 15 bases spanning the gap. Germline values: CDR1 MNHEY, CDR2 SVGAGI. The CDR3 covers 14 residues. The CDR3, as DNA: TGTGCCAGCAGAAACCCTAGCCGCCGCTACGAGCAGTACTTC. It encodes CASRNPSRRYEQYF.

This clone was observed once. The chain employs TRBV6-6 and TRBJ1-2; no clear D gene. The CDR3 extends over 11 amino acids. Per the germline V gene, CDR1 is MNHNY and CDR2 is SVGAGI (reference sequence). The V end lost 2 bases, the J end lost 6 bases, and 4 bases lay between the germline ends. The CDR3 spells CASSYGDGYTF. CDR3 DNA: TGTGCCAGCAGTTACGGGGATGGCTACACCTTC.